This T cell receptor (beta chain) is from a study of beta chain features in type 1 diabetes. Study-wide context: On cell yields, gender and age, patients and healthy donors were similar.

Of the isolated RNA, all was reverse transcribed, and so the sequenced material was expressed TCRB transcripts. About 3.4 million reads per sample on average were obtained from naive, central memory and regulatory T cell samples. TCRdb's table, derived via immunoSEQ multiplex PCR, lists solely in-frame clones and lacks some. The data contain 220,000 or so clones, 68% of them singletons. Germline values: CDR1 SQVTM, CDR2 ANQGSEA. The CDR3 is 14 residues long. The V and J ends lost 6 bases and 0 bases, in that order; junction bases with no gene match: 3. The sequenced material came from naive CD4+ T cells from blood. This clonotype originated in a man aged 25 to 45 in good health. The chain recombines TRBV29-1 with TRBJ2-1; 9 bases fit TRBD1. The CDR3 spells CSVYRGLSYNEQFF. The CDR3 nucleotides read TGCAGCGTGTACAGGGGGCTCTCCTACAATGAGCAGTTCTTC.